This T cell receptor (beta chain) was identified during a study of identical twins (dated by TCRdb to the mid-2010s). Background for the entire study: TCR alpha and beta repertoires from monozygotic twins, unrelated adults of various ages and cord blood were deep-sequenced to test whether fetal clonotypes persist. To rule out contamination, the twin experiments were replicated at different times with different library preparation protocols.

Every donor was a healthy Caucasian. Three pairs of female monozygotic twins, all aged roughly 18 to 29 years, were included in the twin cohort. Positive isolation kits from Invitrogen were used to isolate the CD4+ and CD8+ T cell populations. The receptor library was made with 5' RACE. Sequencing was carried out with an Illumina HiSeq 2000. Template switching added a universal primer binding site, and the final cDNA carried a unique molecular identifier that allowed TCR cDNA molecules to be counted accurately. Specific primers in the conserved constant-segment region were used to synthesize first-strand cDNA for the TCR alpha and beta chains. To control for contamination, each cDNA library was double barcoded with a SMART-Mk sample barcode plus Illumina barcodes. TruSeq adapter sequences, together with Illumina sample barcodes, were added in two successive PCR steps. The Illumina HiSeq platform was used with custom primers to sequence TCR alpha and beta cDNA libraries. The published analysis was carried out like this. MiGEC was used to process raw reads and extract unique molecular identifiers, and MiXCR was used to find CDR3 positions. Recombination models were inferred per individual with the repgenHMM and IGoR tools using an EM algorithm. Shared clonotype analysis was performed with the tcR package in R, normalizing sharing by the product of cloneset sizes. Out-of-frame nonproductive sequences were analyzed to study raw recombination free of thymic and clonal selection effects. TCRdb cleaned the public reads at Q25 with fastp, built clones with MiXCR and kept in-frame beta chains. When rows share a CDR3 protein, they turn into one entry using the most common DNA and genes. These V and J calls originate from TCRdb's pipeline instead of the authors' own analysis. Across this sample there are about 460,000 distinct CDR3 sequences, with over 12% seen only once. Jointly, the top ten make up about 0.53% of the sample.

This clonotype was seen a few times. The antigen it binds to is not known. Base qualities are not provided; no much larger clone lies one nucleotide away. The study at large found these results: In beta out-of-frame sequences, excess twin sharing was weaker, because having fewer shared sequences lowered the signal-to-noise ratio. Because the same donors could not be followed over many years, conclusions were based on cross-sectional statistical analysis. Compared with coincidental sharing between unrelated individuals, out-of-frame TCR alpha sequences shared between twins showed an excess of sequences with low generation probability. Abundant cord blood beta clonotypes carried fewer insertions; young adult naive repertoires showed a weaker similar trend, while memory repertoires showed none. Zero-insertion analyses could be partly confounded by invariant T cells such as MAIT and iNKT, though diverse VJ usage argued against such confounding for most clonotypes. In monozygotic twins, recombination models systematically underestimated out-of-frame TCR alpha sharing, but the models matched the sharing seen between unrelated individuals.

Reading the germline V gene gives CDR1 LGHNA and CDR2 YSLEER. Trimming at the junction amounts to 0 bases on V and 3 bases on J, and the germline ends lie 12 bases apart. The CDR3 holds 15 amino acids from the cysteine to the phenylalanine. Only the CDR3 portion is preserved as DNA: 45 bases, with reading frame beginning at the first base. These sequences were also reported in another study, on yellow fever vaccine responses in identical twins. The second paper further reports: The T cell response to vaccination in identical twins was reported by the authors to appear partly convergent and partly personalized. The study precisely tracked vaccine-responding T cell clones in identical twins.

The rearranged segments are TRBV4-3 and TRBJ2-7, with the D segment identity uncertain. The sequenced sample was CD4+ T cells sorted from blood. The clonotype was recovered from a woman aged 18-29 years in good health. The sequenced DNA is TGCGCCAGCAGCCAAGAACCCCGCGGCGGCTACGAGCAGTACTTC. The translation is CASSQEPRGGYEQYF.